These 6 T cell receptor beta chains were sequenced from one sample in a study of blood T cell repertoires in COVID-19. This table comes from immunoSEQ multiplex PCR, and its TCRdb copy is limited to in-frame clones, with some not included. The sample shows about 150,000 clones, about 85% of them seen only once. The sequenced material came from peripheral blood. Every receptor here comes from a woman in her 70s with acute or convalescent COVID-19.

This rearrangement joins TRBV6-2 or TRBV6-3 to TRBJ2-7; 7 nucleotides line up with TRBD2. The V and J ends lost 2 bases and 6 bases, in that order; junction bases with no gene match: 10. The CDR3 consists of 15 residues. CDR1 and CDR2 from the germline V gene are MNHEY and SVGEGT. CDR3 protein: CASSYRGLVQGEQYF. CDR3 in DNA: TGTGCCAGCAGTTACCGAGGACTAGTTCAAGGCGAGCAGTACTTC.

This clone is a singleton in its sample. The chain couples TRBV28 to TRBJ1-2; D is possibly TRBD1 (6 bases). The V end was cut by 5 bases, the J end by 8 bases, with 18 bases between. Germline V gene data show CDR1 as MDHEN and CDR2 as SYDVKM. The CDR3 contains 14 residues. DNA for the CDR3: TGTGCCAGCAGTCTGACTCAACAGGGTGAGGGCTACACCTTC. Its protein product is CASSLTQQGEGYTF.

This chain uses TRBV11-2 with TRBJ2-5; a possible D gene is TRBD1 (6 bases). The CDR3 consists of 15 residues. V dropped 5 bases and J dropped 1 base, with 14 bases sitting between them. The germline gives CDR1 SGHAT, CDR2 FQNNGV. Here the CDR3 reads CASSTQQGIQETQYF. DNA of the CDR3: TGTGCCAGCAGCACACAACAGGGAATCCAAGAGACCCAGTACTTC.

CDR3 in DNA: TGTGCCAGAAGCTTCCGGGGACAGCTTTGTTCCTACGAGCAGTACGTC. It translates to CARSFRGQLCSYEQYV. This chain links TRBV5-3 with TRBJ2-7, with 7 positions matching TRBD1. TRBV5-3 has ORF status, its function being uncertain. The CDR3 loop spans 16 amino acids. After removal of 2 bases from V and 1 base from J, the junction contained 9 bases not matched to a gene.

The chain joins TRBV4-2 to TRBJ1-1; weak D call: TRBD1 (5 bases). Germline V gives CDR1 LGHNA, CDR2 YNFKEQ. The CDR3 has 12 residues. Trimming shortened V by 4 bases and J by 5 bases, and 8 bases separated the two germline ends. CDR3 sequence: CASSPGGTEAFF. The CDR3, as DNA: TGTGCCAGCAGCCCGGGGGGAACTGAAGCTTTCTTT.

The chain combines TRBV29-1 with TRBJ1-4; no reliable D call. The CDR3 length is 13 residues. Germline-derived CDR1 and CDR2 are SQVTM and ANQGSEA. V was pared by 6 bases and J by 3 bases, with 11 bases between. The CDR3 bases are TGCAGCGTAGGAGGCTCGTCTAATGAAAAACTGTTTTTT. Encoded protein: CSVGGSSNEKLFF. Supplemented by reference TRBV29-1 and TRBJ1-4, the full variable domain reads SAVISQKPSRDICQRGTSLTIQCQVDSQVTMMFWYRQQPGQSLTLIATANQGSEATYESGFVIDKFPISRPNLTFSTLTVSNMSPEDSSIYLCSVGGSSNEKLFFGSGTQLSVL.